Presented here are 28 T cell receptor beta chains from one specimen sequenced in a study of identical twins. One entry per CDR3 protein, called by TCRdb with MiXCR from the 5' RACE reads. The table has about 920,000 distinct CDR3 sequences, more than 9% seen once. The data also belong to a second study, concerning yellow fever vaccine responses in identical twins.

The sample taken for sequencing was PBMCs. Receptors were obtained from a young woman in good health.

The chain has TRBV2 and TRBJ1-2; 9 nucleotides line up with TRBD1. CDR1 and CDR2 from the germline V gene are SNHLY and FYNNEI. The CDR3 is 17 amino acids. V gave up 7 bases and J gave up 8 bases; unmatched junction bases: 20. Here the CDR3 DNA reads TGTGCCAGCATTCTACAGGGGGCCATGGGTCCCAGTCGAGGCTACACCTTC. Its protein product is CASILQGAMGPSRGYTF.

V and J are TRBV4-1 and TRBJ1-1; 7 bases line up with TRBD1. The germline CDR1 and CDR2 sequences are MGHRA and YSYEKL. V was clipped by 2 bases and J by 0 bases; unmatched bases: 3. CDR3 length: 15 residues. CDR3: CASSQTGTVNTEAFF. The CDR3 region has the DNA TGCGCCAGCAGCCAAACCGGGACAGTGAACACTGAAGCTTTCTTT.

This clonotype has just a few counts. The chain recombines TRBV25-1 with TRBJ2-1; D unclear. The germline CDR1 and CDR2 sequences are MGHDK and SYGVNS. The CDR3 spans 15 residues. Trimming left V 6 bases short and J 3 bases short, with 15 bases between. The CDR3 coding sequence is TGTGCCAGCAGCCATAGACAAGGTTACTACAATGAGCAGTTCTTC. Its translation is CASSHRQGYYNEQFF.

In this sample, this clonotype turned up a few times. This chain connects TRBV20-1 to TRBJ2-7; the match to TRBD2 covers 8 bases. Germline V gives CDR1 DFQATT, CDR2 SNEGSKA (reference sequence). The CDR3 totals 13 residues. Trimming took 6 bases from V and 1 from J; bases not matched to a gene: 5. The CDR3 loop reads CSARLAYSYEQYF. DNA for the CDR3: TGCAGTGCCCGACTAGCGTATTCCTACGAGCAGTACTTC.

This clonotype was seen a few times. This chain's CDR3 is CSASGPSGTGSNQPQHF. CDR3 coding DNA: TGCAGTGCTAGCGGCCCGAGCGGAACAGGGAGCAATCAGCCCCAGCATTTT. The chain couples TRBV20-1 to TRBJ1-5, with a weak D call TRBD1 (6 bases). V lost 3 bases and J 1 base, leaving 19 bases between the germline ends. The germline CDR1 and CDR2 sequences are DFQATT and SNEGSKA (reference sequence). This CDR3 is 17 amino acids long.

The genes are TRBV3-1 and TRBJ2-5; D is undetermined. This CDR3 has 18 amino acids. Germline CDR1 reads LGHDT; CDR2 reads YNNKEL (reference sequence). Trimming cost V 4 bases and J 4 bases, with 25 bases left between them. The CDR3 loop is CASSRLSLLGPLSETQYF. The CDR3 DNA follows: TGTGCCAGCAGCCGCCTGAGTCTCCTCGGGCCCCTGTCAGAGACCCAGTACTTC.

The J gene is TRBJ2-1, the V gene TRBV20-1, with TRBD2 identical over 7 bases. With 3 bases clipped from V and 3 bases from J, the junction kept 20 bases outside the gene matches. CDR1 and CDR2 (germline): DFQATT, SNEGSKA (reference sequence). This CDR3 has 19 amino acids. CDR3 sequence reads: CSARMSELAPRNDYNEQFF. The CDR3 bases are TGCAGTGCTAGGATGAGTGAACTAGCGCCGAGAAACGACTACAATGAGCAGTTCTTC.

The CDR3 DNA is TGTGCCAGCAGTTTCGGTCGGATGTATGGCTACACCTTC. Protein: CASSFGRMYGYTF. The chain joins TRBV12-3 or TRBV12-4 to TRBJ1-2, with D unresolved. V lost 3 bases to trimming and J lost 5 bases, with 10 bases between them. The CDR3 totals 13 residues.

The chain links TRBV12-3 or TRBV12-4 to TRBJ1-1; D perhaps matches TRBD1 (6 bases). CDR3 length: 13 amino acids. Trimming removed 5 bases from V and 7 bases from J, with 14 bases in between. The CDR3: CASSKDRLHEAFF. The CDR3 DNA sequence: TGTGCCAGCAGTAAGGACAGACTACATGAAGCTTTCTTT.

J is TRBJ2-3 and V is TRBV7-2; TRBD2 aligns across 11 bases. The CDR3 is 15 residues long. CDR1 and CDR2 from the germline V gene are SGHTA and FQGNSA. The trim removed 3 bases at V and 6 bases at J, leaving 5 bases unmatched. CDR3 sequence (DNA): TGTGCCAGCAGCTTTAGCGGGGGGGCCCCGGATACGCAGTATTTT. Its translation: CASSFSGGAPDTQYF. Filled out from reference TRBV7-2 and TRBJ2-3, the complete variable domain reads GAGVSQSPSNKVTEKGKDVELRCDPISGHTALYWYRQSLGQGLEFLIYFQGNSAPDKSGLPSDRFSAERTGGSVSTLTIQRTQQEDSAVYLCASSFSGGAPDTQYFGPGTRLTVL.

The chain is built from TRBV28 and TRBJ2-2, with a tentative D call TRBD2 (5 bases). V lost 5 bases and J lost 3, with 13 bases in between. The germline V gene encodes CDR1 MDHEN and CDR2 SYDVKM. The CDR3 spans 15 residues. The CDR3 DNA sequence: TGTGCCAGCAGTGGGAGACAAGCCTACACCGGGGAGCTGTTTTTT. Protein product: CASSGRQAYTGELFF.

The count of this clonotype is one. This chain joins TRBV9 and TRBJ2-7; D is possibly TRBD1 or TRBD2 (5 bases each). The CDR3 loop spans 13 amino acids. Germline V lookup: CDR1 SGDLS, CDR2 YYNGEE. V was clipped by 4 bases and J by 2 bases, with 10 bases between them. In DNA, the CDR3 is TGTGCCAGCAGCAAAGGGACCGCCTACGAGCAGTACTTC. Translation: CASSKGTAYEQYF.

This clonotype has a handful of counts. The rearrangement joins TRBV28 to TRBJ2-2, with 9 bases lining up with TRBD2. The trim removed 3 bases at V and 4 bases at J, leaving 6 bases unmatched. From germline, CDR1 is MDHEN and CDR2 SYDVKM. This CDR3 is built from 16 residues. Written as DNA, the CDR3 is TGTGCCAGCAGTTTTAGCGGGGGCTACATCACCGGGGAGCTGTTTTTT. Its protein is CASSFSGGYITGELFF.

The chain combines TRBV12-3 or TRBV12-4 with TRBJ1-4, with a tentative D call TRBD1 (5 bases). CDR3 length equals 17 residues. V was trimmed by 2 bases and J by 7 bases, leaving 20 bases between them. The CDR3 sequence is CASSLYKGRQTSEKLFF. The CDR3 DNA reads as TGTGCCAGCAGTTTATATAAGGGGCGGCAAACAAGTGAAAAACTGTTTTTT.

The chain has TRBV2 and TRBJ1-6; possible D gene TRBD1, 6 bases. CDR3 length equals 14 residues. Germline V gene sequence: CDR1 SNHLY, CDR2 FYNNEI. V lost 7 bases to trimming and J lost 8 bases, with 15 bases between them. The chain's CDR3 is CASTRTKGDSPLHF. CDR3 DNA sequence: TGTGCCAGCACTAGGACAAAGGGGGATTCACCCCTCCACTTT.

This clonotype has just a few counts. This chain connects TRBV6-1 to TRBJ1-2, with TRBD1 matching over 7 bases. Germline V gene lookup returns CDR1 MNHNS and CDR2 SASEGT. The CDR3 runs to 14 residues. Trimming at V came to 2 bases and at J to 4 bases, leaving 4 bases not matched to a gene. The CDR3 sequence: CASSETGVGYGYTF. The CDR3 DNA follows: TGTGCCAGCAGTGAAACAGGGGTCGGCTATGGCTACACCTTC.

This clonotype was observed a handful of times. The chain recombines TRBV6-1 with TRBJ2-5, with D possibly TRBD1 on 5 matching bases. The ends were cut back, 4 bases at V and 2 bases at J, with 14 bases in the middle. Germline loops: CDR1 MNHNS, CDR2 SASEGT. The CDR3 contains 15 residues. The chain's CDR3 is CASSVGGAAQETQYF. DNA of the CDR3: TGTGCCAGCAGTGTTGGTGGGGCAGCGCAAGAGACCCAGTACTTC.

A few counts support this clonotype. The rearrangement links TRBV29-1 to TRBJ2-4, with 9 bases matching TRBD1. The CDR3 has 13 residues. Per germline, CDR1 SQVTM and CDR2 ANQGSEA. V was clipped by 6 bases and J by 8 bases; unmatched bases: 8. CDR3: CSVYTGGKDIQYF. CDR3 in DNA: TGCAGCGTGTACACAGGGGGCAAGGACATTCAGTACTTC.

This clonotype has just a few counts. The rearrangement links TRBV5-1 to TRBJ1-1; D is unresolved. The V gene lost 5 bases and the J gene lost 2 bases, with 4 bases spanning the gap. The CDR3 is 11 amino acids. CDR1 and CDR2 from the germline V gene are SGHRS and YFSETQ. The CDR3 region has the DNA TGCGCCAGCAGGTTCAACACTGAAGCTTTCTTT. Amino acids: CASRFNTEAFF.

The CDR3 spells CASCPRQGMGLKVSGELFF. CDR3 coding DNA: TGTGCCAGCTGCCCGAGACAGGGAATGGGATTAAAGGTATCCGGGGAGCTGTTTTTT. J is TRBJ2-2 and V is TRBV13, with 7 bases fitting TRBD1. Looked up from germline, CDR1 is PRHDT and CDR2 is FYEKMQ (reference sequence). The J segment lost 6 bases and the V segment lost 8 bases, leaving 24 bases of the junction unmatched. This CDR3 region has 19 residues.

J is TRBJ2-1 and V is TRBV29-1; TRBD2 matches at 13 bases. V lost 7 bases, J lost 0 bases, and 9 bases stayed unmatched. The V gene's germline CDR1 is SQVTM and CDR2 ANQGSEA. The CDR3 is made up of 17 amino acids. The CDR3 here is CSAAGLAGLFSYNEQFF. CDR3 sequence (DNA): TGCAGCGCCGCGGGACTAGCGGGACTTTTCTCCTACAATGAGCAGTTCTTC.

The chain links TRBV7-8 to TRBJ2-1; TRBD1 aligns across 7 bases. CDR3 length: 15 residues. Germline CDR1 SGHVS, CDR2 FQNEAQ. V dropped 3 bases and J dropped 0; count of bases not matched to a gene: 2. CDR3 nucleotide sequence: TGTGCCAGCAGCTTTGACAGGGACTCCTACAATGAGCAGTTCTTC. It encodes CASSFDRDSYNEQFF.

This clonotype was detected many times. This chain connects TRBV6-4 to TRBJ1-5, with D perhaps matching TRBD1 (5 bases). V was clipped by 0 bases and J by 6 bases, with 21 bases between them. This CDR3 spans 18 amino acids. Germline-derived CDR1 and CDR2 are MRHNA and SNTAGT. CDR3 in DNA: TGTGCCAGCAGTGACTCCCAGGCTATTAGGGGAAAGTGTCAGCCCCAGCATTTT. As protein: CASSDSQAIRGKCQPQHF.

This clonotype was detected a few times. The chain links TRBV4-1 to TRBJ1-2; D unresolved. V gave up 6 bases and J gave up 1 base, with 24 bases separating them. CDR1 and CDR2 (germline): MGHRA, YSYEKL. The CDR3 loop spans 18 amino acids. The DNA of the CDR3 is TGCGCCAGCAGGAACAGAACTTCAAGGGTAGAAGTTAACTATGGCTACACCTTC. Translated, it gives CASRNRTSRVEVNYGYTF.

This clonotype was seen a handful of times. The chain couples TRBV10-3 to TRBJ2-3; 7 bases are shared with TRBD1. The CDR3 totals 17 residues. Per the germline V gene, CDR1 is ENHRY and CDR2 is SYGVKD. V lost 0 bases and J lost 4; bases outside the gene matches: 10. The CDR3 is CAISESTGAPRSDTQYF. The CDR3 DNA sequence: TGTGCCATCAGTGAGTCCACAGGGGCTCCGAGGTCAGATACGCAGTATTTT.

The chain recombines TRBV20-1 with TRBJ2-7; 11 nucleotides align to TRBD2. CDR1 is DFQATT, CDR2 SNEGSKA, per germline (reference sequence). The V segment lost 6 bases and the J segment 0 bases; nucleotides outside the gene matches: 7. The CDR3 length is 15 residues. The CDR3 loop is CSARGLAEPSYEQYF. Here the CDR3 DNA reads TGCAGTGCCAGGGGACTAGCGGAACCCTCCTACGAGCAGTACTTC.

This clonotype was detected only a few times. The chain uses TRBV7-2 and TRBJ1-1, with a tentative D call TRBD1 (6 bases). Trimming took off 1 base at V and 0 bases at J, with 18 bases between the two ends. Germline V gene data show CDR1 as SGHTA and CDR2 as FQGNSA. The CDR3 has 18 amino acids. CDR3 loop: CASSLGEGPGHLNTEAFF. In DNA form, the CDR3 reads TGTGCCAGCAGCTTAGGCGAAGGACCGGGACACCTGAACACTGAAGCTTTCTTT.

The chain uses TRBV20-1 and TRBJ2-3; D is undetermined. The CDR3 has 13 amino acids. Germline V gene data show CDR1 as DFQATT and CDR2 as SNEGSKA (reference sequence). Trimming left V 5 bases short and J 7 bases short, with 16 bases between. The chain's CDR3 is CSAPRESLYTQYF. The CDR3 DNA reads TGCAGTGCTCCCCGTGAGAGTCTTTATACGCAGTATTTT.